This T cell receptor beta chain was recorded in a study of breast tumors, draining lymph nodes, adjacent tissues. V dropped 6 bases and J dropped 5; count of bases not matched to a gene: 7. Germline CDR1 SGDLS, CDR2 YYNGEE. This CDR3 region has 14 residues. Via MiXCR, TCRdb re-called the multiplex PCR reads, giving one row per CDR3 protein. The sample has tens of thousands of distinct CDR3 sequences, about 60% seen once. Sequencing input: breast tumor tissue. The chain couples TRBV9 to TRBJ2-3; 9 positions agree with TRBD2. This TCR came from a female donor with breast cancer. Some clones in this sample may be carry-over from other donors' samples. The CDR3 DNA follows: TGTGCCAGCACAGTAGCGGGGGTAGGAGATACGCAGTATTTT. Translated, it gives CASTVAGVGDTQYF.